This TCR beta chain was captured in a study of CD4 T cells in relation to SARS-CoV-2 and coronaviruses. About the research overall: After roughly eleven days of antigen culture, PBMC TCR beta CDR3s were sequenced. Crossreactive spike epitopes shared across donors were mapped to their HLA restriction. General observations from the study: Pre-pandemic and post-infection samples never came from the same donor.

CD4+ T cells from unexposed donors were obtained before the COVID-19 pandemic (2011-2018). CD4+ T cells were isolated from the cells after roughly 11 days of culture. PBMCs were plated at roughly 2 million per well in IL-2-containing medium. Worth noting for this clone: The antigen remains undetermined.

Some clones are missing from TCRdb's copy, which holds only in-frame ones; the method was immunoSEQ multiplex PCR. The repertoire holds 15,000 to 25,000 clones, with around 80% as singletons. The origin of this receptor is a human donor in good health. Source material: CD4+ T cells from PBMCs, cultured in vitro.

The CDR3 DNA is TGTGCCAGCAGCCGGACTAGCGGTTACAATGAGCAGTTCTTC. This gives the protein CASSRTSGYNEQFF. The V and J genes are TRBV3-1 (or the pseudogene TRBV3-2) and TRBJ2-1; TRBD2 agrees at 10 bases. V shed 4 bases and J 4 bases; nucleotides not matched to a gene: 1. Looked up from germline, CDR1 is LGHDT and CDR2 is YNNKEL (reference sequence). CDR3 length: 14 amino acids.